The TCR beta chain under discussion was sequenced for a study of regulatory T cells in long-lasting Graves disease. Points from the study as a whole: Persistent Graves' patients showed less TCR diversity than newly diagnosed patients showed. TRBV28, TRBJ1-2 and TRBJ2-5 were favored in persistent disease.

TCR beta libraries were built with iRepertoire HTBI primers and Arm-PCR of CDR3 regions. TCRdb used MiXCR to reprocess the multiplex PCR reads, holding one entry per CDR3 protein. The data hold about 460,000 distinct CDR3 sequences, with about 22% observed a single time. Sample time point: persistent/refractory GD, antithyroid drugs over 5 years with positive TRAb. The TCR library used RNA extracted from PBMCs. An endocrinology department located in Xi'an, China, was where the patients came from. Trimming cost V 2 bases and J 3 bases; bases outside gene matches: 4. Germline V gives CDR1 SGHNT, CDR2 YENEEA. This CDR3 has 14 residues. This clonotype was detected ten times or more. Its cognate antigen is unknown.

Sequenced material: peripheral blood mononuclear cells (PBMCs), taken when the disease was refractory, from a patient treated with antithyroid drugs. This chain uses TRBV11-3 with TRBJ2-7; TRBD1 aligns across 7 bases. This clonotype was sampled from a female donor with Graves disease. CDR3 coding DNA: TGTGCCAGCAGCTTACAGGGGGAGTTCTACGAGCAGTACTTC. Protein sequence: CASSLQGEFYEQYF.